Presented here are 4 T cell receptor beta chains from one specimen sequenced in a study of shared clonotypes between healthy human individuals. CD45RO-negative, CCR7-selected cells formed the naive CD8 fraction, which excluded terminally differentiated effector memory CD45RA+ cells. The data were produced by immunoSEQ multiplex PCR, yet TCRdb's version contains in-frame clones alone and is incomplete. Among nearly 2 million clones listed, approximately 94% were seen once. The sequenced material came from naive CD8+ T cells sorted from blood. These receptor sequences come from a man younger than 30 in good health.

This chain uses TRBV6-6 with TRBJ2-2; TRBD1 matches 8 bases. CDR3 length equals 15 residues. Looked up from germline, CDR1 is MNHNY and CDR2 is SVGAGI (reference sequence). J lost 7 bases, V lost 7 bases, and 11 bases had no gene match. CDR3: CASTASDREGGELFF. The CDR3 bases are TGTGCCAGCACCGCTTCGGACAGGGAAGGCGGGGAGCTGTTTTTT.

The CDR3 DNA follows: TGTGCCACCAGCAGAGCCGAGGCAGGGACCAACTATGGCTACACCTTC. Translated: CATSRAEAGTNYGYTF. This chain joins TRBV15 and TRBJ1-2, with D perhaps matching TRBD1 (5 bases). CDR3 size: 16 residues. Germline CDR1 reads LNHNV; CDR2 reads YYDKDF (reference sequence). Trimming cost V 1 base and J 2 bases, with 14 bases left between them.

The chain is built from TRBV15 and TRBJ1-1, with unresolved D. The CDR3 consists of 11 residues. Trimming cost V 1 base and J 7 bases, with 4 bases left between them. CDR1 is LNHNV, CDR2 YYDKDF, per germline (reference sequence). The CDR3 loop is CATSRALEAFF. As DNA, the CDR3 is TGTGCCACCAGCAGAGCGCTTGAAGCTTTCTTT.

This rearrangement joins TRBV7-9 to TRBJ2-2; D is ambiguous. CDR1 and CDR2 (germline): SEHNR, FQNEAQ (reference sequence). V was pared by 0 bases and J by 5 bases, with 7 bases between. The CDR3 covers 14 residues. The CDR3 DNA reads TGTGCCAGCAGCTTAGCGCTCCTTACCGGGGAGCTGTTTTTT. Translated: CASSLALLTGELFF.